The present T cell receptor (beta chain) was sequenced within a study of lymphopenia after photon versus proton radiotherapy. TCRdb keeps only in-frame clones here, not all; method: immunoSEQ multiplex PCR. This sample has 43,000 or so clones, with roughly 85% found just once. Details on this clone: Its antigen is not identified.

General study results and limits: Proton therapy kept repertoires fairly stable, unlike photons, which gained effector/memory cells. Authors raise, but do not show, better survival with proton therapy.

This receptor was obtained from a man between 35 and 55 years old with gastric cancer. Here the sequenced sample was peripheral blood, taken from a patient treated with photon-based radiotherapy.

DNA of the CDR3: TGTGCCAGCACCCCCCGGGGGGGGGCAGATACGCAGTATTTT. Translating it yields CASTPRGGADTQYF. The chain joins TRBV6-6 to TRBJ2-3, with 8 bases fitting TRBD2. This CDR3 comprises 14 residues. J was trimmed by 4 bases and V by 7 bases; bases with no gene match: 7. Germline loops: CDR1 MNHNY, CDR2 SVGAGI (reference sequence).